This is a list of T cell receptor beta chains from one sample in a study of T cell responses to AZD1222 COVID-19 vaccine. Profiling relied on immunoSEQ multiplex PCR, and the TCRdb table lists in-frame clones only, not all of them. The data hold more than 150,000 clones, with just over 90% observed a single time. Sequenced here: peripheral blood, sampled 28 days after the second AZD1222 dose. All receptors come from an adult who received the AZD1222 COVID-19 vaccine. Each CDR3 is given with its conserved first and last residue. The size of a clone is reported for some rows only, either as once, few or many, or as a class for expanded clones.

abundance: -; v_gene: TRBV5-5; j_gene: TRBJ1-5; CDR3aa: CASSLAAEDQPQHF
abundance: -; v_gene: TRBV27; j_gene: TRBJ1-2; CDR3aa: CASSPGYGYTF
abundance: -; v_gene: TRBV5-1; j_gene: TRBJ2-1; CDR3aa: CASSLGGQSSYNEQFF
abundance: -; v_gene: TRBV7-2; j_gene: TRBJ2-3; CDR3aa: CASSIRASTDTQYF
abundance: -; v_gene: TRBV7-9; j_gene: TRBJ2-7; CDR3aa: CASSLSGQGPYEQYF
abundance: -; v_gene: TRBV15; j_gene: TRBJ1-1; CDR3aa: CATSTPRTGVLNTEAFF
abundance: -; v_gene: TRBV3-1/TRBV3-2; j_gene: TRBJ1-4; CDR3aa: CASSQLRDDEKLFF
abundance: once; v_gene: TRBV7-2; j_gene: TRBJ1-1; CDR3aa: CASSLTAPANTEAFF
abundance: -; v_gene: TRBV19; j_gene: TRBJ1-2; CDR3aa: CASSMQAGGANGYTF
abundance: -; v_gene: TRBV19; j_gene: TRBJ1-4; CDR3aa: CASSIGTGPNEKLFF
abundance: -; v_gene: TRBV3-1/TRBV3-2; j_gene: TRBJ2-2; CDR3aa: CASSQDSKSGELFF
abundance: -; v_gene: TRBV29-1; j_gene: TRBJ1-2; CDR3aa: CSVEPGHLNYGYTF
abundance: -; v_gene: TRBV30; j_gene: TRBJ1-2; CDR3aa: CAWSVGYGTAHDGYTF
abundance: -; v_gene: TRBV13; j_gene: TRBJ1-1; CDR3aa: CASSWDQSRTEAFF
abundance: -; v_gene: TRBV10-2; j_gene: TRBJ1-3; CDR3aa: CASSGGGEDTIYF
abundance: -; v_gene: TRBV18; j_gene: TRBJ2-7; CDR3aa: CASSPRGNYEQYF
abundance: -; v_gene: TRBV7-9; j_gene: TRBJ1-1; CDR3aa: CASSLGTGEAFF
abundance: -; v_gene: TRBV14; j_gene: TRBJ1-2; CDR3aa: CASSLGQGYGYTF
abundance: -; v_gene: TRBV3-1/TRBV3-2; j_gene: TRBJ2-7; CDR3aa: CASTNRVGLAVGSYEQYF
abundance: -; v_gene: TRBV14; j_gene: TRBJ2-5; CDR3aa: CASSPTSYYDSWETQYF
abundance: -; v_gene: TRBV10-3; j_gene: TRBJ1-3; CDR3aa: CAAARTAGNTIYF
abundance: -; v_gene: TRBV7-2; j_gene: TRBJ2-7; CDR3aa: CASSSKDYSYEQYF
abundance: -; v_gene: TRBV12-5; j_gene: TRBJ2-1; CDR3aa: CASGVAGIVNEQFF
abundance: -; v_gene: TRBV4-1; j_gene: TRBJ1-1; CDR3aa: CASSHLDRGPEAFF
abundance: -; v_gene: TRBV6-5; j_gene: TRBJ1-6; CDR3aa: CASSVRGNSPLHF
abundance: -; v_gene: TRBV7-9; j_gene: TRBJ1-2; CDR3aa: CASSLENQRGYTF
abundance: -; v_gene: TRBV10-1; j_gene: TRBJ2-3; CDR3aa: CASSEIPRESTDTQYF
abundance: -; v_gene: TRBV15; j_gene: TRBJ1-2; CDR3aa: CATSREEGFGYTF
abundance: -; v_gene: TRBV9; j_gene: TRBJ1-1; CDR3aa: CASSVAPMNTEAFF
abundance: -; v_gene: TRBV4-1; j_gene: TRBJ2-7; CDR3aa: CASSQDPGTGSYEQYF
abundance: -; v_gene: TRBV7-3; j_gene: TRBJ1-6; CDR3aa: CASSTTGQGNSPLHF
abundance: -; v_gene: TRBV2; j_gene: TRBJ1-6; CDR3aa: CASSRQGPYNSPLHF
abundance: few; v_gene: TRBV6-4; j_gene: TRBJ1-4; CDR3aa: CASSQGFEGTNEKLFF
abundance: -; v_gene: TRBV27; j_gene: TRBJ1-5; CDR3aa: CASISRLGPNQPQHF
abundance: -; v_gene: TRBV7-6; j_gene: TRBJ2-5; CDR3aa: CASSLGAQETQYF
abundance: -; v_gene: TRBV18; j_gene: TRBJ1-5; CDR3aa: CASSPGPAHQPQHF
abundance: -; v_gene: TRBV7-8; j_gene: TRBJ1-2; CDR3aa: CASSPRTPNYGYTF
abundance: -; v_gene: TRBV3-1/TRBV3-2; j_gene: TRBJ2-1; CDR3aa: CASSRLWTSGGVENEQFF
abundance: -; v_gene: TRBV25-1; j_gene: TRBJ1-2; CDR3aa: CASSAAGGSYGYTF
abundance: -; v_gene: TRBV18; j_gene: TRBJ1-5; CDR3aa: CASSPLGQGGYQPQHF
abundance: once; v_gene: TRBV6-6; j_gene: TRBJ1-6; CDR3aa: CASSSLNRGMNSPLHF
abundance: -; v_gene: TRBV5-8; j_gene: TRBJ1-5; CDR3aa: CASSLARGSGGQPQHF
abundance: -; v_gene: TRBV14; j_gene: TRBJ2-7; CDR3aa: CASSQVGGGGLYEQYF
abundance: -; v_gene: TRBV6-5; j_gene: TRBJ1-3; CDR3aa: CASNTGSRGNTIYF
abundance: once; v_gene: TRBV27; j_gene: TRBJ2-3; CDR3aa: CASSRWGSTDTQYF